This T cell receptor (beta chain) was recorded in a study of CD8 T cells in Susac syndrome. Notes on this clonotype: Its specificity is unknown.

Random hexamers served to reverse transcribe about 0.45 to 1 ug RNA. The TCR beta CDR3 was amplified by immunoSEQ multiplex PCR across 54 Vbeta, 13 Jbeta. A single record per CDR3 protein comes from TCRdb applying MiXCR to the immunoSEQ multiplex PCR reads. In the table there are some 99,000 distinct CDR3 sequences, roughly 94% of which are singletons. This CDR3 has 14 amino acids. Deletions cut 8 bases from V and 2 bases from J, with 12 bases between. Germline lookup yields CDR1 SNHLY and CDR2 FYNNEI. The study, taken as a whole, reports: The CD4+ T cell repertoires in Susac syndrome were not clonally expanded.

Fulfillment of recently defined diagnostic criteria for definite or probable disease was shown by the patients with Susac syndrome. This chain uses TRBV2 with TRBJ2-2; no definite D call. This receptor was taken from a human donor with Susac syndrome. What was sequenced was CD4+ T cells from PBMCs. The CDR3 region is CASDNNGNTGELFF. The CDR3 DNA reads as TGTGCCAGCGACAACAACGGAAACACCGGGGAGCTGTTTTTT.